Following are 31 T cell receptor beta chains from one sample sequenced in a study of cytomegalovirus exposure and HLA in healthy donors. The primer mix had 60 Vbeta and 13 Jbeta primers. The protocol was immunoSEQ multiplex PCR, while the TCRdb copy is restricted to in-frame clones and leaves out a portion. This table holds nearly 110,000 clones, 65% to 75% found once. The sequenced sample consisted of PBMCs. The receptors were gathered from a female donor in good health and CMV-seronegative.

V usage is TRBV7-9 and J usage is TRBJ2-1, with TRBD1 as a possible D gene (5 bases). The CDR3 is 11 amino acids. CDR1 SEHNR and CDR2 FQNEAQ come from the germline V gene (reference sequence). V was pared by 5 bases and J by 12 bases, with 11 bases between. The CDR3 loop reads CASSVGAGQFF. The CDR3 DNA is TGTGCCAGCAGCGTAGGGGCCGGGCAGTTCTTC. The full variable domain, in which reference TRBV7-9 and TRBJ2-1 provide the parts outside the CDR3, is DTGVSQNPRHKITKRGQNVTFRCDPISEHNRLYWYRQTLGQGPEFLTYFQNEAQLEKSRLLSDRFSAERPKGSFSTLEIQRTEQGDSAMYLCASSVGAGQFFGPGTRLTVL.

J is TRBJ2-5 and V is TRBV13; 7 nucleotides match TRBD2. The J call may not be correct, given that the DNA end is closer to TRBJ2-7. CDR1 is PRHDT and CDR2 is FYEKMQ in the germline V gene (reference sequence). This CDR3 region has 15 residues. The CDR3: CASRPVAGPSYEQYF. The DNA of the CDR3 is TGTGCCAGCAGACCCGTAGCGGGCCCCTCCTACGAGCAGTACTTC.

The V call is TRBV10-2, the J call TRBJ1-1, with 11 bases identical to TRBD1. The length of the CDR3 is 18 residues. Trimming at V came to 4 bases and at J to 5 bases, leaving 15 bases not matched to a gene. Germline lookup yields CDR1 WSHSY and CDR2 SAAADI. CDR3 region: CASSGYGQGATRATEAFF. The CDR3 DNA is TGCGCCAGCAGTGGATATGGACAGGGGGCGACCAGGGCAACTGAAGCTTTCTTT.

This clone was seen once. The chain uses TRBV5-1 and TRBJ1-2; TRBD1 aligns across 10 bases. V lost 2 bases and J lost 7; bases outside the gene matches: 8. Germline CDR1 and CDR2: SGHRS and YFSETQ. CDR3 length equals 15 residues. This chain's CDR3 is CASSLSGTGEVGYTF. The CDR3 DNA reads TGCGCCAGCAGCTTAAGTGGGACAGGGGAGGTTGGCTACACCTTC.

The chain couples TRBV28 to TRBJ1-1; D perhaps matches TRBD1 (6 bases). The V gene lost 6 bases and the J gene lost 10 bases, with 21 bases spanning the gap. The germline V gene has CDR1 MDHEN and CDR2 SYDVKM. The CDR3 runs 14 residues. The CDR3 DNA reads as TGTGCCAGCAGCCCTCCGGGACAAATCCTGCGAGCTTTCTTT. It translates to CASSPPGQILRAFF.

V gene TRBV7-8 combines with J gene TRBJ2-4, with D hard to call. The CDR3 sequence is 16 residues long. The germline V and J ends were trimmed by 2 bases and 4 bases, with 15 bases remaining between them. Germline CDR1 and CDR2: SGHVS and FQNEAQ. CDR3 in amino acids: CASSLIFTGQKNIQYF. The CDR3 region has the DNA TGTGCCAGCAGCTTAATATTTACCGGTCAAAAAAACATTCAGTACTTC.

This chain connects TRBV15 to TRBJ2-3, with TRBD2 matching 7 bases. Germline CDR1 reads LNHNV; CDR2 reads YYDKDF (reference sequence). The length of the CDR3 is 16 residues. V gave up 3 bases and J gave up 1 base; unmatched junction bases: 7. The CDR3 sequence is CATSSGRAGGTDTQYF. The CDR3 region has the DNA TGTGCCACCAGCAGCGGGCGGGCGGGAGGCACAGATACGCAGTATTTT. Supplemented by reference TRBV15 and TRBJ2-3, the full variable domain reads DAMVIQNPRYQVTQFGKPVTLSCSQTLNHNVMYWYQQKSSQAPKLLFHYYDKDFNNEADTPDNFQSRRPNTSFCFLDIRSPGLGDTAMYLCATSSGRAGGTDTQYFGPGTRLTVL.

J is TRBJ1-4 and V is TRBV18; perhaps TRBD1 as D (5 bases). Germline CDR1 is KGHSH and CDR2 is LQKENI. This CDR3 comprises 14 residues. The V end was cut by 3 bases, the J end by 7 bases, with 12 bases between. The chain's CDR3 is CASSPVMGPEKLFF. DNA for the CDR3: TGTGCCAGCTCACCGGTAATGGGGCCTGAAAAACTGTTTTTT.

This clone was counted once. For the CDR3, the DNA is TGTGCCAGCAGCCCTGCCGGGACTAGCGGGAGGAGTGGGCGGGAGACCCAGTACTTC. Its protein is CASSPAGTSGRSGRETQYF. The chain links TRBV28 to TRBJ2-5; 15 bases fit TRBD2. Germline CDR1 and CDR2: MDHEN and SYDVKM. This CDR3 contains 19 residues. Germline trimming cut 6 bases from V and 5 bases from J; bases unmatched to any gene: 16.

The chain combines TRBV4-3 with TRBJ1-5; D is possibly TRBD1 (6 bases). CDR3 size: 16 residues. Germline CDR1 LGHNA, CDR2 YSLEER. Trimming cost V 0 bases and J 0 bases, with 9 bases left between them. The CDR3 region has the DNA TGCGCCAGCAGCCAAGATTACAGGGCTAGCAATCAGCCCCAGCATTTT. Protein product: CASSQDYRASNQPQHF.

The rearrangement uses TRBV11-2 and TRBJ2-3, with 8 bases fitting TRBD2. V shed 1 base, J shed 7 bases, and the junction held 10 bases outside the gene matches. CDR1 is SGHAT, CDR2 FQNNGV, per germline. The CDR3 contains 16 residues. The CDR3 nucleotides are TGTGCCAGCAGCTTAGGACCGGGGGGGAGTGGGAATACGCAGTATTTT. Translation: CASSLGPGGSGNTQYF. Full variable domain (remainder filled in from reference TRBV11-2 and TRBJ2-3): EAGVAQSPRYKIIEKRQSVAFWCNPISGHATLYWYQQILGQGPKLLIQFQNNGVVDDSQLPKDRFSAERLKGVDSTLKIQPAKLEDSAVYLCASSLGPGGSGNTQYFGPGTRLTVL.

The gene calls are TRBV25-1 and TRBJ1-1, with a tentative D call TRBD1 (6 bases). Trimming took 2 bases from V and 5 from J, leaving 15 bases between them. The CDR3 contains 15 residues. Germline CDR1 is MGHDK and CDR2 is SYGVNS. This CDR3 reads CASSEGSGVRTEAFF. The CDR3 bases are TGTGCCAGCAGTGAAGGGTCAGGGGTGAGGACTGAAGCTTTCTTT.

This chain uses TRBV7-3 with TRBJ1-1; 7 bases align to TRBD1. In germline, CDR1 is SGHTA, CDR2 FQGTGA. After removal of 2 bases from V and 5 bases from J, the junction contained 2 bases not matched to a gene. The CDR3 loop spans 13 amino acids. The chain's CDR3 is CASSLSQGTEAFF. CDR3 DNA sequence: TGTGCCAGCAGCTTATCACAGGGGACTGAAGCTTTCTTT.

This chain links TRBV6-6 with TRBJ2-3; D remains unclear. The ends were cut back, 8 bases at V and 0 bases at J, with 9 bases in the middle. The CDR3 length is 13 residues. Germline V gene sequence: CDR1 MNHNY, CDR2 SVGAGI (reference sequence). The CDR3 region is CASQWRSTDTQYF. The DNA for the CDR3 is TGTGCCAGCCAATGGCGGAGCACAGATACGCAGTATTTT.

The chain employs TRBV28 and TRBJ2-7; D unresolved. V lost 7 bases and J lost 7, with 20 bases in between. Germline loops: CDR1 MDHEN, CDR2 SYDVKM. This CDR3 is built from 14 residues. The CDR3 region has the DNA TGTGCCAGCATTACCTCGACACCCGTTGGGGAGCAGTACTTC. Amino acids: CASITSTPVGEQYF. The full variable domain, in which reference TRBV28 and TRBJ2-7 provide the parts outside the CDR3, is DVKVTQSSRYLVKRTGEKVFLECVQDMDHENMFWYRQDPGLGLRLIYFSYDVKMKEKGDIPEGYSVSREKKERFSLILESASTNQTSMYLCASITSTPVGEQYFGPGTRLTVT.

The J gene is TRBJ1-2, the V gene TRBV2; 7 bases are shared with TRBD1. The CDR3 consists of 15 residues. The germline CDR1 and CDR2 sequences are SNHLY and FYNNEI. Unmatched junction bases numbered 8, after V lost 6 bases and J lost 1 base. CDR3 in amino acids: CASRRDSSNNYGYTF. The CDR3 DNA reads as TGTGCCAGCAGGAGGGACAGTTCCAATAACTATGGCTACACCTTC.

This chain connects TRBV29-1 to TRBJ2-2; no reliable D call. CDR1 is SQVTM, CDR2 ANQGSEA, per germline. Trimming left V 4 bases short and J 4 bases short, with 4 bases between. CDR3 length: 11 residues. The CDR3 spells CSVGATGELFF. DNA for the CDR3: TGCAGCGTTGGAGCCACCGGGGAGCTGTTTTTT.

The table lists this clone with a count of one. This chain links TRBV7-8 with TRBJ1-3; 8 nucleotides match TRBD1. V lost 1 base, J lost 0 bases, and 20 bases stayed unmatched. CDR3 length: 22 residues. The germline V gene encodes CDR1 SGHVS and CDR2 FQNEAQ. The CDR3: CASSLVLPDRVSGRSSGNTIYF. CDR3 DNA sequence: TGTGCCAGCAGCTTAGTGTTACCGGACAGGGTATCGGGGAGGTCCTCTGGAAACACCATATATTTT.

V and J are TRBV7-6 and TRBJ2-7, with unresolved D. The ends were cut back, 1 base at V and 5 bases at J, with 3 bases in the middle. Germline V gene lookup returns CDR1 SGHVS and CDR2 FNYEAQ. The CDR3 is 11 amino acids. CDR3 coding DNA: TGTGCCAGCAGCTTAGGAGACGAGCAGTACTTC. It yields the protein CASSLGDEQYF. The entire variable domain, with the rest obtained from reference TRBV7-6 and TRBJ2-7, is as follows: GAGVSQSPRYKVTKRGQDVALRCDPISGHVSLYWYRQALGQGPEFLTYFNYEAQQDKSGLPNDRFSAERPEGSISTLTIQRTEQRDSAMYRCASSLGDEQYFGPGTRLTVT.

The V gene is TRBV6-5, the J gene TRBJ2-1; maybe TRBD2 (5 bases). The CDR3 has 11 residues. V was clipped by 8 bases and J by 7 bases, with 9 bases between them. From germline, CDR1 is MNHEY and CDR2 SVGAGI. CDR3 in amino acids: CASGSGNEQFF. The CDR3 region has the DNA TGTGCCAGCGGGAGTGGGAATGAGCAGTTCTTC.

V is TRBV15 and J is TRBJ2-3; D unresolved. This CDR3 comprises 14 residues. Deletions cut 3 bases from V and 11 bases from J, with 18 bases between. From germline, CDR1 is LNHNV and CDR2 YYDKDF (reference sequence). CDR3 DNA sequence: TGTGCCACCAGCAGGGCCATGGGCCCAGGAAAGCAGTATTTT. Translated: CATSRAMGPGKQYF. The full variable domain, rest sourced from reference TRBV15 and TRBJ2-3, is DAMVIQNPRYQVTQFGKPVTLSCSQTLNHNVMYWYQQKSSQAPKLLFHYYDKDFNNEADTPDNFQSRRPNTSFCFLDIRSPGLGDTAMYLCATSRAMGPGKQYFGPGTRLTVL.

V gene TRBV7-3 combines with J gene TRBJ2-7; 7 nucleotides line up with TRBD1. Germline assignment: CDR1 SGHTA and CDR2 FQGTGA. The CDR3 runs 15 residues. V lost 5 bases and J lost 2; bases outside the gene matches: 9. The CDR3 spells CASSPSPGQPYEQYF. In DNA, the CDR3 is TGTGCCAGCAGCCCATCTCCGGGACAGCCCTACGAGCAGTACTTC.

The chain links TRBV10-3 to TRBJ2-1; D is undetermined. CDR1 is ENHRY and CDR2 is SYGVKD in the germline V gene. The V end was cut by 7 bases, the J end by 0 bases, with 13 bases between. The CDR3 runs 15 residues. Here the CDR3 DNA reads TGTGCCATCATGGAAGCGCTCAGCTCCTACAATGAGCAGTTCTTC. Translation gives CAIMEALSSYNEQFF.

V gene TRBV28 combines with J gene TRBJ2-1, with 9 bases matching TRBD2. CDR1 is MDHEN, CDR2 SYDVKM, per germline. The V gene end was trimmed by 4 bases and the J gene end by 6 bases; junction bases not matched to a gene: 7. This CDR3 has 15 amino acids. The CDR3 DNA follows: TGTGCCAGCAGTTCCCCGGGACTAGCCCCCAATGAGCAGTTCTTC. Translation: CASSSPGLAPNEQFF. Using reference TRBV28 and TRBJ2-1 for the parts outside the CDR3, the full variable domain is DVKVTQSSRYLVKRTGEKVFLECVQDMDHENMFWYRQDPGLGLRLIYFSYDVKMKEKGDIPEGYSVSREKKERFSLILESASTNQTSMYLCASSSPGLAPNEQFFGPGTRLTVL.

The chain couples TRBV19 to TRBJ2-1; the D gene is possibly TRBD2 (7 bases). CDR1 and CDR2 from the germline V gene are LNHDA and SQIVND (reference sequence). The CDR3 runs to 16 residues. Trimming stripped 5 bases from V and 2 bases from J, with 16 bases between. The CDR3 is CASSSAGARPYNEQFF. The DNA of the CDR3 is TGTGCCAGTAGTTCGGCGGGGGCTAGACCCTACAATGAGCAGTTCTTC.

This chain links TRBV11-2 with TRBJ2-1, with 8 positions matching TRBD2. The V segment lost 3 bases and the J segment 1 base; nucleotides outside the gene matches: 2. The V gene's germline CDR1 is SGHAT and CDR2 FQNNGV. The CDR3 length is 15 residues. The CDR3 loop is CASSFSSGSYNEQFF. Written as DNA, the CDR3 is TGTGCCAGCAGCTTTTCTAGCGGGTCCTACAATGAGCAGTTCTTC.

This chain joins TRBV30 and TRBJ2-7, with a possible D match to TRBD1 (6 bases). The CDR3 has 14 residues. Germline V lookup: CDR1 GTSNPN, CDR2 SVGIG (reference sequence). V dropped 2 bases and J dropped 0 bases, with 11 bases sitting between them. The CDR3 DNA reads as TGTGCCTGGAGTTTATTGGGGGCCTCCTACGAGCAGTACTTC. It specifies CAWSLLGASYEQYF.

This rearrangement joins TRBV30 to TRBJ2-5; the D gene is possibly TRBD2 (5 bases). V was cut by 5 bases and J by 2 bases, with 12 bases left in between. The CDR3 length is 13 residues. The germline gives CDR1 GTSNPN, CDR2 SVGIG (reference sequence). The CDR3 DNA reads TGTGCCTGGGCTAGGAGACTACAAGAGACCCAGTACTTC. As protein: CAWARRLQETQYF.

This clone was detected only a few times. The J gene is TRBJ1-2, the V gene TRBV6-6, with 8 bases aligning to TRBD1. The CDR3 has 15 residues. Germline V gene lookup returns CDR1 MNHNY and CDR2 SVGAGI (reference sequence). V dropped 5 bases and J dropped 3; count of bases not matched to a gene: 8. The CDR3 here is CASSLPQGEYYGYTF. CDR3 sequence (DNA): TGTGCCAGCAGTCTCCCACAGGGGGAATACTATGGCTACACCTTC.

The V gene is TRBV2, the J gene TRBJ2-1; TRBD2 matches at 7 bases. Per the germline V gene, CDR1 is SNHLY and CDR2 is FYNNEI. CDR3 length equals 14 residues. Unmatched junction bases numbered 4, after V lost 4 bases and J lost 4 bases. The CDR3: CASSGAGVYNEQFF. The CDR3 DNA follows: TGTGCCAGCAGTGGGGCGGGGGTGTACAATGAGCAGTTCTTC.

The rearrangement links TRBV21-1 to TRBJ2-3; TRBD2 is taken as the D call from the table, unchecked against the DNA. TRBV21-1 is given as a pseudogene. This CDR3 region has 13 residues. In nucleotides, the CDR3 is TGTGCCAGCAGCAAAGCGCGCCAAGATACGCAGTATTTT. Protein product: CASSKARQDTQYF.